This TCR beta chain was observed in a study of CD8 T cells in Susac syndrome. CD8+ and CD4+ T cells from blood underwent TCR beta sequencing. Isolation of CD8+ and CD4+ T cells was performed negatively, whereas enrichment of TEMRA cells was done by FACS. Reverse transcription of 0.5 to 1 ug RNA used random hexamers. TCRdb processed the immunoSEQ multiplex PCR reads anew with MiXCR; each CDR3 protein has one entry. This sample has about 180,000 distinct CDR3 sequences, with almost 96% found just once. CDR3 length: 12 amino acids. The V and J ends lost 1 base and 7 bases respectively, with 5 bases between them. Germline V gives CDR1 SNHLY, CDR2 FYNNEI.

This sequence originates from a human donor with multiple sclerosis. The sequencing input was CD4+ T cells from PBMCs. This chain connects TRBV2 to TRBJ1-5; D gene unclear. The CDR3 DNA reads as TGTGCCAGCAGTGAAGGTTGGCAGCCCCAGCATTTT. Its protein product is CASSEGWQPQHF.